This T cell receptor beta chain originates from a study of blood T cell repertoires in COVID-19. The J segment lost 8 bases and the V segment lost 1 base, leaving 14 bases of the junction unmatched. CDR3 length equals 19 residues. CDR1 LGHNA and CDR2 YNFKEQ come from the germline V gene. TCRdb's table, derived via immunoSEQ multiplex PCR, lists solely in-frame clones and lacks some. This table holds under 200,000 clones, roughly 84% found once. Sequences were obtained from PBMCs or T cells enriched from blood (not recorded which). The sequence came from a woman aged 45-65 years who had recovered from COVID-19. V and J are TRBV4-2 and TRBJ2-7; TRBD2 matches at 16 bases. In nucleotides, the CDR3 is TGTGCCAGCAGCCAAGGGTTACCGGGACTAGCGGGAGGGCCACTTAAGCAGTACTTC. Encoded protein: CASSQGLPGLAGGPLKQYF.